What follows is one T cell receptor beta chain and its context. V was pared by 5 bases and J by 1 base, with 17 bases between. Germline CDR1 is MNHNS and CDR2 is SASEGT. This CDR3 has 16 amino acids. TCRdb re-analysed the 5' RACE reads in MiXCR, keeping a single row per CDR3 protein. The table has hundreds of thousands of distinct CDR3 sequences, more than 8.5% seen once. This sample was taken from a study of T cells after yellow fever vaccination. Across the whole study: When fractions had low cell numbers, they were prepared with SMART-Seq v4 Ultra Low Input.

Sequencing was performed on PBMCs, taken on the day of the first yellow fever vaccination. The origin of this receptor is a man aged 18-30 years who received the YFV17D yellow fever vaccine. The chain couples TRBV6-1 to TRBJ1-2; D possibly corresponds to TRBD1 (5 bases). In nucleotides, the CDR3 is TGTGCCAGCAGTCCCGGCACAGGTTTCCTTAACTATGGCTACACCTTC. Translation: CASSPGTGFLNYGYTF.